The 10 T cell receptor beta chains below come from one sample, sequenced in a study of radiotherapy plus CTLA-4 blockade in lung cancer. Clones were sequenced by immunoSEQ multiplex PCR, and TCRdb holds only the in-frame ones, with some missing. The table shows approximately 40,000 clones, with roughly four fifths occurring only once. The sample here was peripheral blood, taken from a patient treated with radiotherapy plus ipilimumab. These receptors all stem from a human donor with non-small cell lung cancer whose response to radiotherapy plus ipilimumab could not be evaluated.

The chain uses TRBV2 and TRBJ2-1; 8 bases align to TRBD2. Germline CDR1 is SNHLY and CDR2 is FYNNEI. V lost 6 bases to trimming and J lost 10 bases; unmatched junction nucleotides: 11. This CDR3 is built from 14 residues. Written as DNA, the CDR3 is TGTGCCAGCAGGATGAGAGCGGGAGACGGCGAGCAGTTCTTC. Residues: CASRMRAGDGEQFF.

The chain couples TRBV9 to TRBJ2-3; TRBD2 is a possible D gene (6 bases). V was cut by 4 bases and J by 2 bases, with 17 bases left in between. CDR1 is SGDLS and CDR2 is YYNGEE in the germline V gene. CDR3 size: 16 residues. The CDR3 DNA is TGTGCCAGCAGCCCCACCGGGACGGGAGCCACAGATACGCAGTATTTT. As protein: CASSPTGTGATDTQYF.

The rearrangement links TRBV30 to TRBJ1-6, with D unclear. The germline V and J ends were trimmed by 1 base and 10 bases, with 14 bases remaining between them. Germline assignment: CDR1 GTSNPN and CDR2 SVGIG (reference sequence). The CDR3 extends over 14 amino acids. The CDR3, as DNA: TGTGCCTGGAGTGCCCTGAGCCTTAGATCACCCCTCCACTTT. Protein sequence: CAWSALSLRSPLHF.

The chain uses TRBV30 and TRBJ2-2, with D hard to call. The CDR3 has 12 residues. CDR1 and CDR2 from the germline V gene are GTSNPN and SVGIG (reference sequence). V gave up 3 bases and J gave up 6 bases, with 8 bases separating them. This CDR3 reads CAWRPGPGELFF. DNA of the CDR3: TGTGCCTGGAGACCTGGCCCCGGGGAGCTGTTTTTT.

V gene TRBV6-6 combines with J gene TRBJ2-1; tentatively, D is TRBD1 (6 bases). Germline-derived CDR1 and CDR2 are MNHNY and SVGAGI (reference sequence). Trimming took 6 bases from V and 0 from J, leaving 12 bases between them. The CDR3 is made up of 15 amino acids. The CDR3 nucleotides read TGTGCCAGCAGCCACAGGGCTCACTCCTACAATGAGCAGTTCTTC. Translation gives CASSHRAHSYNEQFF.

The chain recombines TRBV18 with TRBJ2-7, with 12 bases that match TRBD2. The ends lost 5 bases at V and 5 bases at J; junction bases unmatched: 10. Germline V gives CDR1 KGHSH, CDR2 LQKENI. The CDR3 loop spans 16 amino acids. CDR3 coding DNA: TGTGCCAGCTCAAATCTAGCGGGAGGGCCCTCGGACGAGCAGTACTTC. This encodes CASSNLAGGPSDEQYF. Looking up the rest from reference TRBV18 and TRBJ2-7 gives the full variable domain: NAGVMQNPRHLVRRRGQEARLRCSPMKGHSHVYWYRQLPEEGLKFMVYLQKENIIDESGMPKERFSAEFPKEGPSILRIQQVVRGDSAAYFCASSNLAGGPSDEQYFGPGTRLTVT.

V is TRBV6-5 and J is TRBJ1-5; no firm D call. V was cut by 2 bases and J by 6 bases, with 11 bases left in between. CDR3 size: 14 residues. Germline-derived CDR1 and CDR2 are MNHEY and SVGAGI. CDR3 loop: CASSYPGGLQPQHF. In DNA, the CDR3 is TGTGCCAGCAGTTACCCAGGAGGGCTTCAGCCCCAGCATTTT.

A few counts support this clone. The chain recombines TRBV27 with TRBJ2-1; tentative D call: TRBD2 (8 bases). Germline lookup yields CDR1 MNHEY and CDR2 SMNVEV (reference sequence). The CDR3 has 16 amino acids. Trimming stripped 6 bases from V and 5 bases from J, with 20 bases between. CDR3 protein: CASSLTSGGGHNEQFF. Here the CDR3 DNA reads TGTGCCAGCAGCCTAACTAGCGGAGGGGGCCACAATGAGCAGTTCTTC.

CDR3 sequence: CASIERGGGASLISTDTQYF. For the CDR3, the DNA is TGTGCCAGCATCGAGAGGGGCGGGGGGGCCAGCCTCATAAGCACAGATACGCAGTATTTT. The chain employs TRBV2 and TRBJ2-3; 9 positions match TRBD2. The V gene end was trimmed by 7 bases and the J gene end by 0 bases; junction bases not matched to a gene: 20. CDR1 SNHLY and CDR2 FYNNEI come from the germline V gene. The CDR3 consists of 20 residues.

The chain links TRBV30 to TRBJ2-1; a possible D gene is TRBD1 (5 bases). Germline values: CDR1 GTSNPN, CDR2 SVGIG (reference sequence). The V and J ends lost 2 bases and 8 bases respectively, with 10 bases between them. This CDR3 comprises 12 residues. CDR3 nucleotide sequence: TGTGCCTGGAGTCTCCTAGGGGATGAGCAGTTCTTC. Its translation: CAWSLLGDEQFF. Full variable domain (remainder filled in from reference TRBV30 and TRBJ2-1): SQTIHQWPATLVQPVGSPLSLECTVEGTSNPNLYWYRQAAGRGLQLLFYSVGIGQISSEVPQNLSASRPQDRQFILSSKKLLLSDSGFYLCAWSLLGDEQFFGPGTRLTVL.